This T cell receptor beta chain was identified during a study of cytomegalovirus exposure and HLA in healthy donors. Points from the study as a whole: Later analysis placed DRB1 highest and HLA-C lowest in TCR association rates, which differed by HLA locus. A reported reduction in N-insertions relative to the approximately 600-donor mean was seen in an Asian-associated ancestry cluster in a later analysis. The HLA-A and HLA-B alleles of most subjects were reportedly predicted accurately from TCR beta sequences.

About this clone: Its antigen remains unidentified.

Primers: 60 Vbeta forward and 13 Jbeta reverse. The method was immunoSEQ multiplex PCR; TCRdb's version includes in-frame clones alone and lacks a portion of them. The sample holds about 110,000 clones, 15% seen once. V was clipped by 1 base and J by 0 bases, with 13 bases between them. Germline-derived CDR1 and CDR2 are SGHAT and FQNNGV. CDR3 length: 17 residues. The sample consisted of PBMCs. This sequence was found in a woman aged 18-29 years in good health and CMV-seronegative. The rearrangement links TRBV11-2 to TRBJ1-3, with D perhaps TRBD1 (5 bases). The CDR3 reads CASSLVAQVPSGNTIYF. The CDR3 bases are TGTGCCAGCAGCTTAGTGGCACAGGTCCCCTCTGGAAACACCATATATTTT.